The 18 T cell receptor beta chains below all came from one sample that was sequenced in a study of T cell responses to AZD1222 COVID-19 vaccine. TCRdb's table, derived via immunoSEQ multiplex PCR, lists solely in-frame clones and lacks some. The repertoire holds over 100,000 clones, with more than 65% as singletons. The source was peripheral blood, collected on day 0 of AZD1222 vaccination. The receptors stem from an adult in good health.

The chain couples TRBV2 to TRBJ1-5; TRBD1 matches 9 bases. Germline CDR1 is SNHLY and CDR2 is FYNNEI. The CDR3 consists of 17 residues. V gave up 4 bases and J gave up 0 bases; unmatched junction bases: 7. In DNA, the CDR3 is TGTGCCAGCAGTGTAGCGACAGGGGGGAGTAGCAATCAGCCCCAGCATTTT. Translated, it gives CASSVATGGSSNQPQHF.

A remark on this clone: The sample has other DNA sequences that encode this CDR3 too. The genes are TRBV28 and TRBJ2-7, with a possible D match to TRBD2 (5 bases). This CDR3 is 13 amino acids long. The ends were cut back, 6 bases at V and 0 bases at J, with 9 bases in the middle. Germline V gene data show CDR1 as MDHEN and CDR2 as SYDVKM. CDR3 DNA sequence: TGTGCCAGCAGGAGGAGCGGCTCCTACGAGCAGTACTTC. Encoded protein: CASRRSGSYEQYF.

CDR3 bases: TGTGCCAGCAGCCAAGACTCGGGCCTCAGGTCCACTGAAGCTTTCTTT. Its protein is CASSQDSGLRSTEAFF. The V and J genes are TRBV4-2 and TRBJ1-1, with D uncertain. This CDR3 is 16 amino acids long. V was pared by 0 bases and J by 4 bases, with 15 bases between. CDR1 and CDR2 from the germline V gene are LGHNA and YNFKEQ.

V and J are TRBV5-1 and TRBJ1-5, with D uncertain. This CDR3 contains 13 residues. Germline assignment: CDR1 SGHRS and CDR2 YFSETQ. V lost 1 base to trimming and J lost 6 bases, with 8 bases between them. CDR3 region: CASSLIPSQPQHF. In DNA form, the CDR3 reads TGCGCCAGCAGCTTGATTCCTTCTCAGCCCCAGCATTTT.

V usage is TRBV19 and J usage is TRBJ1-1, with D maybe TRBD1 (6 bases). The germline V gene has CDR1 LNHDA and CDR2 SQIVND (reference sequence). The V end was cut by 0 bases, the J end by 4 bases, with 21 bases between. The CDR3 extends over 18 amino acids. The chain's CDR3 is CASSIDMTRGLHGTEAFF. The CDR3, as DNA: TGTGCCAGTAGTATAGATATGACCAGGGGACTCCATGGCACTGAAGCTTTCTTT. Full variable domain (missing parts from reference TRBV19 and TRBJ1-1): DGGITQSPKYLFRKEGQNVTLSCEQNLNHDAMYWYRQDPGQGLRLIYYSQIVNDFQKGDIAEGYSVSREKKESFPLTVTSAQKNPTAFYLCASSIDMTRGLHGTEAFFGQGTRLTVV.

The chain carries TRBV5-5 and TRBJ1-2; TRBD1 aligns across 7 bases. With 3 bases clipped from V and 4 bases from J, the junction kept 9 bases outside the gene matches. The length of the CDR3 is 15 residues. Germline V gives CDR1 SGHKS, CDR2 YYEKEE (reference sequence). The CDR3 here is CASSWSSDRIYGYTF. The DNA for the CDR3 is TGTGCCAGCAGCTGGTCCTCGGACAGGATCTATGGCTACACCTTC.

In nucleotides, the CDR3 is TGTGCCAGCAGCCGAGGGGCGGGAGGAACAGTACCCTACGAGCAGTACTTC. This gives the protein CASSRGAGGTVPYEQYF. The chain uses TRBV5-6 and TRBJ2-7; 8 nucleotides agree with TRBD2. Germline values: CDR1 SGHDT, CDR2 YYEEEE. With V trimmed by 4 bases and J by 2 bases, 14 bases remained unmatched. CDR3 size: 17 residues.

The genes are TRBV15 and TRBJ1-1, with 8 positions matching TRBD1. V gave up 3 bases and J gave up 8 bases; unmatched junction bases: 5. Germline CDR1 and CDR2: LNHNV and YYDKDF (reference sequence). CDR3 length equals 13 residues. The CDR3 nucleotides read TGTGCCACCAGCAGGCCGAACAGGGGGGAAGCTTTCTTT. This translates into CATSRPNRGEAFF.

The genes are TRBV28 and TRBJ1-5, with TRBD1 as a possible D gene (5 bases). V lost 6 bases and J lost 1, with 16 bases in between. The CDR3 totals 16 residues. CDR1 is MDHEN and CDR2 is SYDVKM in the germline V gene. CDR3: CASRPAMKGSNQPQHF. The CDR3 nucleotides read TGTGCCAGCAGGCCCGCCATGAAGGGGAGCAATCAGCCCCAGCATTTT.

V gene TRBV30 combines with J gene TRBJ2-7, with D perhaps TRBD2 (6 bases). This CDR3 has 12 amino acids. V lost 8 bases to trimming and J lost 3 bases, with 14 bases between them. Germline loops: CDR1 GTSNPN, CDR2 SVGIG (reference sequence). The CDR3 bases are TGTGCCCGGGGGATTACTGACTACGAGCAGTACTTC. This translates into CARGITDYEQYF.

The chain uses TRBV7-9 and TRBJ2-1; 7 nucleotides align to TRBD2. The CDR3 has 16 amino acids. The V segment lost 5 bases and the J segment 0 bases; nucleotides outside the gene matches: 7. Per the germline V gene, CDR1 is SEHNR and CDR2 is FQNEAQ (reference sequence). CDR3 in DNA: TGTGCCAGCAGCCCAGGGCGGGGGAGCTCCTACAATGAGCAGTTCTTC. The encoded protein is CASSPGRGSSYNEQFF.

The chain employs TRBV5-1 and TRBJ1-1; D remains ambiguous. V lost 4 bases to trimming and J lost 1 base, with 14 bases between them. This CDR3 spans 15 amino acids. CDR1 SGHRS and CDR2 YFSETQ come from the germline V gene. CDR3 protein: CASSPFPGSNTEAFF. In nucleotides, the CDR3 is TGCGCCAGCAGCCCTTTTCCCGGGTCGAACACTGAAGCTTTCTTT.

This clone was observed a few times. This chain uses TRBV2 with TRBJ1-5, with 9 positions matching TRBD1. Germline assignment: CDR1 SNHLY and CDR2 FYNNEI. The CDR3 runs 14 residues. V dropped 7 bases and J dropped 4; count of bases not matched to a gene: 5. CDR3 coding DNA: TGTGCCAGCAACGGACAGGGGCCAAATCAGCCCCAGCATTTT. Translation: CASNGQGPNQPQHF.

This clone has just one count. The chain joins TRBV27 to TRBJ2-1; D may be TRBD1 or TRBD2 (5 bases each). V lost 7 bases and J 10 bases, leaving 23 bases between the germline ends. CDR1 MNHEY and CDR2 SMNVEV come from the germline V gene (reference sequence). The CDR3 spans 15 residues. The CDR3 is CASTNGADLTGEQFF. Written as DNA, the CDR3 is TGTGCCAGCACGAATGGGGCGGACCTCACGGGGGAGCAGTTCTTC.

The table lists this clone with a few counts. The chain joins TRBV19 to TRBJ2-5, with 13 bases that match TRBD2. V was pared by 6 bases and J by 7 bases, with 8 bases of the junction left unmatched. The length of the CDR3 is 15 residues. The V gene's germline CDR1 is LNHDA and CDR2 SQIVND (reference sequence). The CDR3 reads CASSPGLAGRGTQYF. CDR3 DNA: TGTGCCAGTAGCCCGGGACTAGCGGGACGAGGGACCCAGTACTTC.

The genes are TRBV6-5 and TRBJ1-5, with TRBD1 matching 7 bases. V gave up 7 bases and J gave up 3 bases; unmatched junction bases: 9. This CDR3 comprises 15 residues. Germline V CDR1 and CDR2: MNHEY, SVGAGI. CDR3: CASKPPGQHNQPQHF. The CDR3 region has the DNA TGTGCCAGCAAACCCCCGGGACAGCACAATCAGCCCCAGCATTTT.

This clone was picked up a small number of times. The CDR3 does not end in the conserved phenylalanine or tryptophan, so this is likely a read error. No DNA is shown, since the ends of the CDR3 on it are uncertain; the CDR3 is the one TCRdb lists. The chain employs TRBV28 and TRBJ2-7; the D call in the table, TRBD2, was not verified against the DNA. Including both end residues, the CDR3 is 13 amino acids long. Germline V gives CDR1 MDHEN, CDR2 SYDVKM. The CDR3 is CASSLRGTSGGFL.

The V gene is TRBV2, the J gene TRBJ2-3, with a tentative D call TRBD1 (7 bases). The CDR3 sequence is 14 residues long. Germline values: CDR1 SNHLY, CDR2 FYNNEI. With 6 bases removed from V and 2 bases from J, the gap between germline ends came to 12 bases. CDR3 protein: CASSAGQTTDTQYF. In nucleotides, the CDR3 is TGTGCCAGCAGCGCGGGACAGACCACAGATACGCAGTATTTT.